These T cell receptor beta chains were read from a single sample in a study of blood T cell repertoires in COVID-19. The protocol was immunoSEQ multiplex PCR, while the TCRdb copy is restricted to in-frame clones and leaves out a portion. Of hundreds of thousands of clones in the sample, about 86% are singletons; the top ten hold roughly 1.4%. The sequenced sample was peripheral blood. These receptors all come from a man older than 75 with acute or convalescent COVID-19. Both conserved end residues are part of each CDR3. A D gene is named only where the DNA matches it firmly. Size is omitted from some rows. Given values are once, few, many or a class for expanded clones.

TRBV19	TRBJ2-2	-	-	TGTGCCATTGGGCGGAACACCGGGGAGCTGTTTTTT	CAIGRNTGELFF
TRBV3-1/TRBV3-2	TRBJ2-1	-	-	TGTGCCAGCAGCCATGGGAGCTACAATGAGCAGTTCTTC	CASSHGSYNEQFF
TRBV11-3	TRBJ2-1	-	-	TGTGCCAGCAGCCCAACCAGCTCCTACAATGAGCAGTTCTTC	CASSPTSSYNEQFF
TRBV5-1	TRBJ2-5	-	-	TGCGCCAGCAGCTGGCTGGACAGAGAAGAGACCCAGTACTTC	CASSWLDREETQYF
TRBV29-1	TRBJ1-1	-	TRBD1	TGCAGCGTCCTGACAGGGCTCAACACTGAAGCTTTCTTT	CSVLTGLNTEAFF
TRBV4-3	TRBJ2-3	-	TRBD2	TGCGCCAGCAGCCAGCGTAGCGGGGGGCCGGATACGCAGTATTTT	CASSQRSGGPDTQYF
TRBV12-3/TRBV12-4	TRBJ1-1	-	-	TGTGCCAGCAGTGTACAGAGTTTTGAAGCTTTCTTT	CASSVQSFEAFF
TRBV7-9	TRBJ2-3	-	-	TGTGCCAGCACCCTCCTTAGCGAGGGGGGCACAGATACGCAGTATTTT	CASTLLSEGGTDTQYF
TRBV3-1/TRBV3-2	TRBJ2-5	-	-	TGTGCCAGCAGCCCCGCGGGACAGTGGTCCCAAGAGACCCAGTACTTC	CASSPAGQWSQETQYF
TRBV2	TRBJ2-3	-	TRBD2	TGTGCCAGCAGGGAAGCGGGAGCAGTAGATACGCAGTATTTT	CASREAGAVDTQYF
TRBV15	TRBJ2-7	-	-	TGTGCCACCAGCAGAGAACAGATGCGTCACGAGCAGTACTTC	CATSREQMRHEQYF
TRBV19	TRBJ2-6	-	TRBD1	TGTGCCAGCCGGACAGGGGATTCTGCTGGGGCCAACGTCCTGACTTTC	CASRTGDSAGANVLTF
TRBV28	TRBJ2-7	once	-	TGTGCCAGCAGCCCCGACAGACCCTACGAGCAGTACTTC	CASSPDRPYEQYF
TRBV7-2	TRBJ2-3	-	-	TGTGCCAGCAGCCCCTCAGGGGCCAGCCTAAGCACAGATACGCAGTATTTT	CASSPSGASLSTDTQYF
TRBV25-1	TRBJ1-3	-	-	TGTGCCAGCAGTGATAAGCTTTCTGGAAACACCATATATTTT	CASSDKLSGNTIYF
TRBV27	TRBJ2-7	-	-	TGTGCCAGCAGTTTTTACGGGGACGAGCAGTACTTC	CASSFYGDEQYF
TRBV5-1	TRBJ1-3	once	-	TGCGCCAGCAGGCGAGACAGAGACTCTGGAAACACCATATATTTT	CASRRDRDSGNTIYF
TRBV7-8	TRBJ2-3	-	TRBD2	TGTGCCAGCAGCTTGGAGCGGGGGGGCATCGGGGATACGCAGTATTTT	CASSLERGGIGDTQYF
TRBV9	TRBJ1-1	-	-	TGTGCCAGCAGCGTAGACGGGAACACTGAAGCTTTCTTT	CASSVDGNTEAFF
TRBV5-1	TRBJ1-2	-	-	TGCGCCAGCAGCTTGGCGGACGGACTGGATGGCTACACCTTC	CASSLADGLDGYTF
TRBV11-3	TRBJ2-3	-	-	TGTGCCAGCAGTGGTAGGATTGGGGCCGAAGGAGATACGCAGTATTTT	CASSGRIGAEGDTQYF
TRBV4-1	TRBJ1-5	-	TRBD1	TGCGCCAGCAGCCCGGACAGGCTTAGCAATCAGCCCCAGCATTTT	CASSPDRLSNQPQHF
TRBV6-5	TRBJ1-4	-	TRBD1	TGTGCCAGCTACAGGGGTAAATCTAAAGGGCTGTTTTTT	CASYRGKSKGLFF
TRBV5-8	TRBJ2-1	-	TRBD2	TGTGCCAGCAGCTTCGGACTAGCGGGGACGTACGAGCAGTTCTTC	CASSFGLAGTYEQFF
TRBV12-3/TRBV12-4	TRBJ2-1	-	-	TGTGCCAGCAGTTTAGCGACTGGAGATGAGCAGTTCTTC	CASSLATGDEQFF
TRBV5-1	TRBJ2-1	-	-	TGCGCCAGCAGCTCTGCCGGACTAATCGAGCAGTTCTTC	CASSSAGLIEQFF
TRBV2	TRBJ2-3	-	-	TGTGCCAGCAGCCGGGGCGGGATATCAACAGATACGCAGTATTTT	CASSRGGISTDTQYF
TRBV19	TRBJ1-6	-	-	TGTGCCAGTAGTATCGATCCGGGACTGAGTAATTCACCCCTCCACTTT	CASSIDPGLSNSPLHF
TRBV2	TRBJ2-2	-	TRBD1	TGTGCCAGCACAGGGGGCTTGGGCACCGGGGAGCTGTTTTTT	CASTGGLGTGELFF
TRBV29-1	TRBJ1-1	-	-	TGCAGCGTGGAAAGCCCGGGACTGATGAACACTGAAGCTTTCTTT	CSVESPGLMNTEAFF
TRBV19	TRBJ2-5	-	TRBD1	TGTGCCAGTAGTCGGGACAGCCAAGAGACCCAGTACTTC	CASSRDSQETQYF
TRBV19	TRBJ1-2	-	-	TGTGCCAGTAGTACCACAGGCGGTTTGGACTATGGCTACACCTTC	CASSTTGGLDYGYTF
TRBV4-3	TRBJ1-1	-	TRBD1	TGCGCCAGCAGCCAAGATCCAACAGGGGGCATGGGTGAAGCTTTCTTT	CASSQDPTGGMGEAFF
TRBV11-3	TRBJ1-1	-	-	TGTGCCAGCAGCTTACGGGGGGGAATGAACACTGAAGCTTTCTTT	CASSLRGGMNTEAFF
TRBV28	TRBJ2-3	-	-	TGTGCCAGCAGTCCCCAGGGGGATACGCAGTATTTT	CASSPQGDTQYF
TRBV5-1	TRBJ2-2	few	TRBD1	TGCGCCAGCAGGGGGACGACAGGGGCCGGAGGGGAGCTGTTTTTT	CASRGTTGAGGELFF
TRBV15	TRBJ2-2	-	-	TGTGCCACCAGCAGAGTTCGGGGAGGCACCGGGGAGCTGTTTTTT	CATSRVRGGTGELFF
TRBV28	TRBJ2-5	-	TRBD2	TGTGCCAGCAGTTTAGGAAAGGGACTAGCGGGACGCCAAGAGACCCAGTACTTC	CASSLGKGLAGRQETQYF
TRBV28	TRBJ1-1	-	-	TGTGCCAGCAGCCGACGGGCTGAAGCTTTCTTT	CASSRRAEAFF
TRBV9	TRBJ2-2	-	TRBD1	TGTGCCAGCACCTGGGACAGTGCGAACACCGGGGAGCTGTTTTTT	CASTWDSANTGELFF
TRBV4-1	TRBJ2-3	-	-	TGCGCCAGCAGCCAGCCCGGGTCCGCGGGCACAGATACGCAGTATTTT	CASSQPGSAGTDTQYF
TRBV28	TRBJ1-4	-	TRBD1	TGTGCCAGCAGTTTATTTGGCAGGGGGCTATCTAATGAAAAACTGTTTTTT	CASSLFGRGLSNEKLFF
TRBV19	TRBJ1-5	-	-	TGTGCCAGTAGTCAAACAAGGGGTAGCAATCAGCCCCAGCATTTT	CASSQTRGSNQPQHF
TRBV19	TRBJ2-7	once	TRBD1	TGTGCCAGTAGTACCCAGGGGGCACGAAACGAGCAGTACTTC	CASSTQGARNEQYF
TRBV18	TRBJ2-7	-	TRBD2	TGTGCCAGCTCACCACGCGTGTTAGCGGGGGGCCGCAGCTCCTACGAGCAGTACTTC	CASSPRVLAGGRSSYEQYF
TRBV19	TRBJ2-3	-	TRBD1	TGTGCCAGTAGTAATAACAGGGGAACAGATACGCAGTATTTT	CASSNNRGTDTQYF
TRBV7-2	TRBJ1-2	few	-	TGTGCCAGCAGCTTAGCGTCGGTTGGCTACACCTTC	CASSLASVGYTF
TRBV6-1	TRBJ1-2	-	-	TGTGCCAGCAGTTCGGACAGAAACTATGGCTACACCTTC	CASSSDRNYGYTF
TRBV7-2	TRBJ2-3	-	-	TGTGCCAGCAGCTTAATGTCCGGTCCAGATACGCAGTATTTT	CASSLMSGPDTQYF
TRBV7-8	TRBJ1-5	-	TRBD1	TGTGCCAGCAGTTATCTTCGACAGGGCGTCCAGCCCCAGCATTTT	CASSYLRQGVQPQHF
TRBV3-1/TRBV3-2	TRBJ2-1	-	TRBD1	TGTGCCAGCAGCCAAGGGGACAGGAGCTCCTACAATGAGCAGTTCTTC	CASSQGDRSSYNEQFF
TRBV2	TRBJ2-6	-	-	TGTGCCAGCAGTCCCATCTCTGGGGCCAACGTCCTGACTTTC	CASSPISGANVLTF
TRBV7-9	TRBJ2-5	-	TRBD2	TGTGCCAGCAGCAGGACTAGCGGGGGCCACTACCAAGAGACCCAGTACTTC	CASSRTSGGHYQETQYF
TRBV6-1	TRBJ1-2	-	-	TGTGCCAGCAGTGACAGGGCCTCGGGCGGCTACACCTTC	CASSDRASGGYTF